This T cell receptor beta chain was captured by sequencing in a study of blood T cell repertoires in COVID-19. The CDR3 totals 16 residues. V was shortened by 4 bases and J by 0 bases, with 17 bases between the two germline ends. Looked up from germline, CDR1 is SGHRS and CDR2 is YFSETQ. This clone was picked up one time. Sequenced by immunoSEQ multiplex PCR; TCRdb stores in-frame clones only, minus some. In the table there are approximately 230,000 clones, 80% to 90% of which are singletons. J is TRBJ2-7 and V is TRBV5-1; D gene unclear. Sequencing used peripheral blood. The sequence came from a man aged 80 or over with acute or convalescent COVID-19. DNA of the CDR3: TGCGCCAGCAGCCCCCTCGGCAGGTCAGACTCCTACGAGCAGTACTTC. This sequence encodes CASSPLGRSDSYEQYF.